Described below is a single T cell receptor (beta chain) sequence and its context. The protocol was immunoSEQ multiplex PCR, while the TCRdb copy is restricted to in-frame clones and leaves out a portion. The sample contains 150,000 to 200,000 clones, approximately 88% of which appear only once. This sample stems from a study of blood T cell repertoires in COVID-19. Study-wide context: Whether acute or convalescent, the COVID-19 samples came from the United States, Italy and Spain. Sources were T cells, B-cell-depleted T cells, or PBMCs; the material itself was cDNA or gDNA.

V was trimmed by 7 bases and J by 0 bases, leaving 7 bases between them. The CDR3 runs 12 residues. CDR1 is SGHRS, CDR2 YFSETQ, per germline. This clonotype was obtained from a woman of 80 years or more with active or convalescent COVID-19. The rearrangement uses TRBV5-1 and TRBJ2-5, with no clear D. The sample consisted of peripheral blood. In nucleotides, the CDR3 is TGCGCCAGCGGAGCGAACCAAGAGACCCAGTACTTC. It is translated as CASGANQETQYF.